The 19 T cell receptor beta chains in this list originate from one sample, sequenced in a study of cytomegalovirus exposure and HLA in healthy donors (dated by TCRdb to 2017 to 2019). Library preparation employed the immunoSEQ multiplex PCR assay. For the multiplex PCR, a mixture combining 60 forward primers for TCR Vbeta segments and 13 reverse primers for TCR Jbeta segments was used. TCRdb limited this immuneACCESS table to in-frame rearrangements with V and J called. A share of clones is missing; checked studies link under half to unresolved V genes, and the rest is unexplained. Counted in this sample were roughly 100,000 clones; about 77% of them appeared once. The ten largest clones capture about a tenth of the sample. The sample consisted of PBMCs. The receptors originated from a woman aged 18 to 35 in good health and CMV-seropositive.

The V and J genes are TRBV27 and TRBJ1-2; unclear D gene. Between the trimmed V and J ends, which lost 3 bases and 6 bases, there was a span of 17 bases. CDR1 is MNHEY and CDR2 is SMNVEV in the germline V gene (reference sequence). The CDR3 sequence is 15 residues long. In DNA form, the CDR3 reads TGTGCCAGCAGTTTGCGGCCCGGGAGGGTTGATGGCTACACCTTC. Amino acids: CASSLRPGRVDGYTF.

The chain uses TRBV25-1 and TRBJ2-5; 11 bases are a match to TRBD2. The CDR3 runs to 16 residues. Germline loops: CDR1 MGHDK, CDR2 SYGVNS. V lost 1 base to trimming and J lost 6 bases; unmatched junction nucleotides: 7. The CDR3 coding sequence is TGTGCCAGCAGTGAATCAACTAGCGGGAGTAGGAAGACCCAGTACTTC. Its translation: CASSESTSGSRKTQYF. Full variable domain (outside the CDR3, taken from reference TRBV25-1 and TRBJ2-5): EADIYQTPRYLVIGTGKKITLECSQTMGHDKMYWYQQDPGMELHLIHYSYGVNSTEKGDLSSESTVSRIRTEHFPLTLESARPSHTSQYLCASSESTSGSRKTQYFGPGTRLLVL.

The chain links TRBV9 to TRBJ1-2; tentatively, D is TRBD1 (6 bases). The length of the CDR3 is 14 residues. The V end lost 0 bases, the J end lost 7 bases, and 13 bases lay between the germline ends. From germline, CDR1 is SGDLS and CDR2 YYNGEE. Here the CDR3 reads CASSVGAGALGYTF. The CDR3 nucleotides are TGTGCCAGCAGCGTAGGTGCAGGGGCTCTTGGCTACACCTTC.

The V and J genes are TRBV2 and TRBJ2-2; 11 bases line up with TRBD2. The ends lost 4 bases at V and 2 bases at J; junction bases unmatched: 9. This CDR3 is 18 amino acids long. The germline V gene has CDR1 SNHLY and CDR2 FYNNEI. The CDR3 here is CASSVGGLAGINTGELFF. CDR3 nucleotides: TGTGCCAGCAGTGTAGGAGGACTAGCGGGTATAAACACCGGGGAGCTGTTTTTT.

The V call is TRBV28, the J call TRBJ1-2; tentatively, D is TRBD1 (5 bases). The CDR3 is 16 amino acids. Trimming stripped 4 bases from V and 7 bases from J, with 22 bases between. From germline, CDR1 is MDHEN and CDR2 SYDVKM. CDR3 coding DNA: TGTGCCAGCAGTTCCCCCCCGATAGGAGGGGCGGGTGGCTACACCTTC. It yields the protein CASSSPPIGGAGGYTF.

V gene TRBV5-1 combines with J gene TRBJ1-5; 7 bases fit TRBD1. This CDR3 is built from 14 residues. Germline lookup yields CDR1 SGHRS and CDR2 YFSETQ. Trimming took 4 bases from V and 3 from J; bases not matched to a gene: 4. The CDR3 DNA reads as TGCGCCAGCAGCCCAGGGGGGCACAATCAGCCCCAGCATTTT. Translated: CASSPGGHNQPQHF.

In DNA, the CDR3 is TGTGCCAGCAGCCCAGGGGTCGGGTCTTATGAGCAGTACTTC. As protein: CASSPGVGSYEQYF. J is TRBJ2-7 and V is TRBV27; D is perhaps TRBD1 (6 bases). The CDR3 sequence is 14 residues long. Germline assignment: CDR1 MNHEY and CDR2 SMNVEV (reference sequence). Trimming removed 6 bases at V and 7 bases at J, with 19 bases between.

Only a few counts were recorded for this clone. The chain employs TRBV4-2 and TRBJ1-1; D gene unclear. The CDR3 is made up of 15 amino acids. V gave up 4 bases and J gave up 4 bases, with 16 bases separating them. From germline, CDR1 is LGHNA and CDR2 YNFKEQ. The CDR3, as DNA: TGTGCCAGCAGCCCGGATCACACGTCGGGCACTGAAGCTTTCTTT. This codes for CASSPDHTSGTEAFF.

This rearrangement joins TRBV25-1 to TRBJ1-2; 9 nucleotides match TRBD1. Germline loops: CDR1 MGHDK, CDR2 SYGVNS. V gave up 8 bases and J gave up 5 bases; unmatched junction bases: 6. The CDR3 sequence is 13 residues long. CDR3 amino acids: CASRQGGPYGYTF. The CDR3 DNA reads TGTGCCAGCCGACAGGGGGGGCCTTATGGCTACACCTTC.

J is TRBJ2-2 and V is TRBV4-1; D is possibly TRBD1 (6 bases). V was shortened by 6 bases and J by 1 base, with 18 bases between the two germline ends. Germline V gene sequence: CDR1 MGHRA, CDR2 YSYEKL. This CDR3 is 17 amino acids long. In DNA, the CDR3 is TGCGCCAGCAGGCATATAATGGGGGCCGAGAACACCGGGGAGCTGTTTTTT. Its translation: CASRHIMGAENTGELFF.

The chain combines TRBV7-6 with TRBJ2-3; the D gene is possibly TRBD1 (6 bases). V dropped 4 bases and J dropped 2 bases, with 13 bases sitting between them. CDR1 is SGHVS and CDR2 is FNYEAQ in the germline V gene. The CDR3 is 15 residues long. CDR3 in DNA: TGTGCCAGCAGCTCCCTAGGGGGTTTCACAGATACGCAGTATTTT. Translating it yields CASSSLGGFTDTQYF. Full variable domain (rest looked up from reference TRBV7-6 and TRBJ2-3): GAGVSQSPRYKVTKRGQDVALRCDPISGHVSLYWYRQALGQGPEFLTYFNYEAQQDKSGLPNDRFSAERPEGSISTLTIQRTEQRDSAMYRCASSSLGGFTDTQYFGPGTRLTVL.

The genes are TRBV7-2 and TRBJ2-3; 11 positions match TRBD2. This CDR3 has 16 amino acids. Germline-derived CDR1 and CDR2 are SGHTA and FQGNSA. V was pared by 2 bases and J by 2 bases, with 3 bases of the junction left unmatched. The CDR3 DNA reads TGTGCCAGCAGCTTAAAACTAGCGGGAGCCACAGATACGCAGTATTTT. Translation gives CASSLKLAGATDTQYF.

V gene TRBV9 combines with J gene TRBJ2-3, with TRBD1 matching over 10 bases. CDR3 size: 14 residues. Germline V gene sequence: CDR1 SGDLS, CDR2 YYNGEE. The junction had 2 bases not matched to a gene; V was cut back by 7 bases and J by 0 bases. The CDR3 DNA is TGTGCCAGCTCGGACAGGGGGAGCACAGATACGCAGTATTTT. Its protein is CASSDRGSTDTQYF.

This clone was seen more than once but under ten times. CDR3 coding DNA: TGTGCCAGCAGTAGCGGACTGTTTTTT. This sequence encodes CASSSGLFF. This chain connects TRBV25-1 to TRBJ1-4; no reliable D call. With 5 bases removed from V and 13 bases from J, the gap between germline ends came to 5 bases. CDR3 length: 9 residues. From germline, CDR1 is MGHDK and CDR2 SYGVNS. Looking up the rest from reference TRBV25-1 and TRBJ1-4 gives the full variable domain: EADIYQTPRYLVIGTGKKITLECSQTMGHDKMYWYQQDPGMELHLIHYSYGVNSTEKGDLSSESTVSRIRTEHFPLTLESARPSHTSQYLCASSSGLFFGSGTQLSVL.

V and J are TRBV29-1 and TRBJ1-2; 9 bases are shared with TRBD1. V lost 4 bases, J lost 7 bases, and 10 bases stayed unmatched. The germline gives CDR1 SQVTM, CDR2 ANQGSEA. The CDR3 loop spans 14 amino acids. CDR3: CSVVTVQGARGYTF. CDR3 sequence (DNA): TGCAGCGTTGTAACGGTACAGGGGGCGCGTGGCTACACCTTC.

The rearrangement joins TRBV9 to TRBJ2-3; no clear D. The V end lost 0 bases, the J end lost 6 bases, and 11 bases lay between the germline ends. This CDR3 has 14 residues. Germline lookup yields CDR1 SGDLS and CDR2 YYNGEE. CDR3 amino acids: CASSVGYPVDTQYF. CDR3 sequence (DNA): TGTGCCAGCAGCGTAGGGTATCCGGTCGATACGCAGTATTTT.

The CDR3 region is CASSRDRGRETQYF. The CDR3, as DNA: TGTGCCAGCAGCCGGGACAGGGGCCGGGAGACCCAGTACTTC. The chain links TRBV9 to TRBJ2-5, with 10 positions matching TRBD1. Germline values: CDR1 SGDLS, CDR2 YYNGEE. The CDR3 spans 14 residues. V lost 4 bases and J lost 5; bases outside the gene matches: 5.

This clone was observed a few times. The chain employs TRBV2 and TRBJ2-7; 8 positions match TRBD2. Germline-derived CDR1 and CDR2 are SNHLY and FYNNEI. The CDR3 sequence is 14 residues long. DNA of the CDR3: TGTGCGTGCCCAGGCGGGGGGTCGGCCTACGAGCAGTACTTC. Translating gives CACPGGGSAYEQYF.

V is TRBV15 and J is TRBJ2-7; D perhaps matches TRBD1 (5 bases). V lost 2 bases, J lost 2 bases, and 7 bases lay in between. This CDR3 spans 13 amino acids. Germline V lookup: CDR1 LNHNV, CDR2 YYDKDF (reference sequence). CDR3 bases: TGTGCCACCAGCAGACAGGGAACCTACGAGCAGTACTTC. Residues: CATSRQGTYEQYF.